The following is a TCR beta chain sequence with its context. Participants, about 18 to 90 years old, spanned 25 or so US areas. Allocation to cohorts depended on clinical history reported by the participants. Either two negative PCRs, clearance, or symptom resolution qualified Cohort 3 donors as recovered. Losses at the gene ends were 7 bases for V and 0 bases for J; bases not matched to a gene: 19. CDR1 and CDR2 (germline): KGHDR, SFDVKD. The CDR3 consists of 20 residues. The record originates from a study of blood T cell repertoires in COVID-19. Sequencing was performed with immunoSEQ multiplex PCR; in TCRdb, only in-frame clones are kept and a portion is missing. The sample holds approximately 360,000 clones; 80% to 85% are singletons and the top ten take roughly 5.1%.

This TCR was sampled from a woman in her forties or fifties who had recovered from COVID-19. The chain links TRBV24-1 to TRBJ2-1, with 8 bases that match TRBD2. The material sequenced was PBMCs or T cells enriched from blood (not recorded which). CDR3 in DNA: TGTGCCACCAGCGGGGGACGGGCGGGGGGTTACCCGAGCTCCTACAATGAGCAGTTCTTC. Encoded protein: CATSGGRAGGYPSSYNEQFF.